These T cell receptor beta chains were read from a single sample in a study of blood T cell repertoires in COVID-19. Some clones are missing from TCRdb's copy, which holds only in-frame ones; the method was immunoSEQ multiplex PCR. The repertoire consists of 120,000 or so clones, with 80% to 90% occurring once and the leading ten covering approximately 30%. Sequenced material: peripheral blood. The origin of the receptors is a man between 65 and 79 years old with active or convalescent COVID-19. CDR3s include the opening cysteine and the closing phenylalanine or tryptophan.

cdr3_aa: CASVPSAGGRDTEAFF
j_call: TRBJ1-1
v_call: TRBV28

cdr3_aa: CASSTGLATNEQFF
j_call: TRBJ2-1
v_call: TRBV19

cdr3_aa: CASRGSGSGNTIYF
j_call: TRBJ1-3
v_call: TRBV2

cdr3_aa: CASSLATGNEQYF
j_call: TRBJ2-7
v_call: TRBV7-9

cdr3_aa: CASSLGTSGRNEQFF
j_call: TRBJ2-1
v_call: TRBV5-1

cdr3_aa: CATHRGEGSNQPQHF
j_call: TRBJ1-5
v_call: TRBV10-3

cdr3_aa: CASSLGQGVSGYTF
j_call: TRBJ1-2
v_call: TRBV19

cdr3_aa: CASSHAVGQRYNEQFF
j_call: TRBJ2-1
v_call: TRBV4-2

cdr3_aa: CASSSDRGGNSPLHF
j_call: TRBJ1-6
v_call: TRBV19

cdr3_aa: CASSLMAGADTQYF
j_call: TRBJ2-3
v_call: TRBV5-1

cdr3_aa: CSAQGAGYTF
j_call: TRBJ1-2
v_call: TRBV20-1

cdr3_aa: CASSRQGGNQPQHF
j_call: TRBJ1-5
v_call: TRBV28

cdr3_aa: CAISPGQGIPYSNQPQHF
j_call: TRBJ1-5
v_call: TRBV10-3

cdr3_aa: CASSQGRREQFF
j_call: TRBJ2-1
v_call: TRBV14

cdr3_aa: CAWRGTGGYTEAFF
j_call: TRBJ1-1
v_call: TRBV30

cdr3_aa: CASSTTGDSGNTIYF
j_call: TRBJ1-3
v_call: TRBV6-5

cdr3_aa: CASSVGGTFRTDTQYF
j_call: TRBJ2-3
v_call: TRBV9

cdr3_aa: CSVEDGTNTDTQYF
j_call: TRBJ2-3
v_call: TRBV29-1

cdr3_aa: CASSLRGTRDSSYEQYF
j_call: TRBJ2-7
v_call: TRBV7-9

cdr3_aa: CASSLERGKGNEQFF
j_call: TRBJ2-1
v_call: TRBV28

cdr3_aa: CASRVSFTYEQYF
j_call: TRBJ2-7
v_call: TRBV6-5

cdr3_aa: CASSRGGATEKLFF
j_call: TRBJ1-4
v_call: TRBV28

cdr3_aa: CASSLSSGANVLTF
j_call: TRBJ2-6
v_call: TRBV5-4

cdr3_aa: CASSPDIGPPGTQYF
j_call: TRBJ2-3
v_call: TRBV5-1